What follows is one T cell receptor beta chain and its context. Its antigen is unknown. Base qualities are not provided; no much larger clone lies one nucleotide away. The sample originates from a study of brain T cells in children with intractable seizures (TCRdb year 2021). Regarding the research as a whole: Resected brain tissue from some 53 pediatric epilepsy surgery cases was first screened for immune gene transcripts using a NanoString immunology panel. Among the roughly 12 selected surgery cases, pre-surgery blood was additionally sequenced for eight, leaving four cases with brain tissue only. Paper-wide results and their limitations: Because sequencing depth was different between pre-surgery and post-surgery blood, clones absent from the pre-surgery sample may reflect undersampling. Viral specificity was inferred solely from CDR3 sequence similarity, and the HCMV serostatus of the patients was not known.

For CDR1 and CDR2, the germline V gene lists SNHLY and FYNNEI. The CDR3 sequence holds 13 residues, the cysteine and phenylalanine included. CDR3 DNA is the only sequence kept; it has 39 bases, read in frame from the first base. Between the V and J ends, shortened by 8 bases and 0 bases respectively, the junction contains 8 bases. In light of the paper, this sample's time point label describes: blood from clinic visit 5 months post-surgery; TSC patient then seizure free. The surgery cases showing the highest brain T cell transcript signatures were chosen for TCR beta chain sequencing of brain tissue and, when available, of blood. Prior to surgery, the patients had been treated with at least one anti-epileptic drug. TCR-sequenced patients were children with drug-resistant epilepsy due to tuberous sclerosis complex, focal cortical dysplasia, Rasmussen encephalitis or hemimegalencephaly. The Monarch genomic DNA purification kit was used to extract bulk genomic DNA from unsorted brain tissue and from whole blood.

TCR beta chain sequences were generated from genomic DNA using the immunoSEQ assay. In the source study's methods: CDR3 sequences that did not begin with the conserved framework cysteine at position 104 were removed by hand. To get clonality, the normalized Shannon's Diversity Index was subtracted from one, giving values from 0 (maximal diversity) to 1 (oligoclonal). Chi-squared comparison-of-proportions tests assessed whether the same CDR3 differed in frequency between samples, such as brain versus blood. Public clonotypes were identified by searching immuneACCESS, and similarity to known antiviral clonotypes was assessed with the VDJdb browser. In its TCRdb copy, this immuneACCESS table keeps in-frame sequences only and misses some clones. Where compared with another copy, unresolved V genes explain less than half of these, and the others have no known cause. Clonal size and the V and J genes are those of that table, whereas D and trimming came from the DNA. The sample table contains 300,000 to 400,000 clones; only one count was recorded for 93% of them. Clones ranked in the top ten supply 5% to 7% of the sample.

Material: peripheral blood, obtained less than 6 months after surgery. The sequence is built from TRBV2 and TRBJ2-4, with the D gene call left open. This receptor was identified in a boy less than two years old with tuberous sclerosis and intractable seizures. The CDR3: CASEFGAKNIQYF. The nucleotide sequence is TGTGCCAGCGAGTTTGGAGCCAAAAACATTCAGTACTTC.